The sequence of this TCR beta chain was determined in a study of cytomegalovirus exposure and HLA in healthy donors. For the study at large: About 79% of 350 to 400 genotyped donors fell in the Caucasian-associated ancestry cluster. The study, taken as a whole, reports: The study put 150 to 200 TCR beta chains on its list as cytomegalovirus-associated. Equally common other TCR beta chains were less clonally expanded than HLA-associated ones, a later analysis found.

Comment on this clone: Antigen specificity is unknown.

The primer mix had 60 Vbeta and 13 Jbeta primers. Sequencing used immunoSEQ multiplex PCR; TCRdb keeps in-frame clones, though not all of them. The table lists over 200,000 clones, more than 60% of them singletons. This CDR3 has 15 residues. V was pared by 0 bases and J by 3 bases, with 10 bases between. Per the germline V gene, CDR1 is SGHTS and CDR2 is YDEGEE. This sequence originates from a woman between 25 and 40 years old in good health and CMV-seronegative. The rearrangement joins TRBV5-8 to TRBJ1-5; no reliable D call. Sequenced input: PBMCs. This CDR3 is CASSLEGADNQPQHF. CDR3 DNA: TGTGCCAGCAGCTTGGAGGGAGCGGACAATCAGCCCCAGCATTTT.